Listed below are T cell receptor beta chains from one sample, sequenced in a study of T cell responses to AZD1222 COVID-19 vaccine. Produced via immunoSEQ multiplex PCR; TCRdb's table is partial and in-frame only. This table has around 130,000 clones, 88% appearing once. Specimen: peripheral blood, collected 28 days after the second AZD1222 dose. Receptors originate from an adult who received the AZD1222 COVID-19 vaccine. CDR3s include the opening cysteine and the closing phenylalanine or tryptophan. Fields, in order: V gene, clone size, D gene, J gene, CDR3 DNA, CDR3 protein. D genes are given only for firm matches. Size is stated for part of the rows, as once, few or many counts, or as a class when the clone is expanded.

TRBV2,once,.,TRBJ1-5,TGTGCCAGCAGCGGGGACGGTTATAGCAATCAGCCCCAGCATTTT,CASSGDGYSNQPQHF
TRBV6-5,.,TRBD2,TRBJ2-3,TGTGCCAGCAGGTGGACTAGCGGTCCCACAGATACGCAGTATTTT,CASRWTSGPTDTQYF
TRBV6-5,.,.,TRBJ1-5,TGTGCCAGCAGGGACAGATACAATCAGCCCCAGCATTTT,CASRDRYNQPQHF
TRBV9,.,TRBD2,TRBJ2-2,TGTGCCAGCAGCGCTAGCGGGGGGCTCCCGGGGGAGCTGTTTTTT,CASSASGGLPGELFF
TRBV5-4,.,TRBD1,TRBJ2-2,TGTGCCACCATTCAGGACAGGGTGGACACCGGGGAGCTGTTTTTT,CATIQDRVDTGELFF
TRBV29-1,.,.,TRBJ1-1,TGCAGCGTTAAGGTAGACATGAGCACTGAAGCTTTCTTT,CSVKVDMSTEAFF
TRBV7-2,.,.,TRBJ2-2,TGTGCCAGCAGCTTATCAGTCTGGGGGGCGAGCACCGGGGAGCTGTTTTTT,CASSLSVWGASTGELFF
TRBV5-1,.,TRBD1,TRBJ2-7,TGCGCCAGCAGCTCGGGACAGGGGATCTACGAGCAGTACTTC,CASSSGQGIYEQYF
TRBV2,.,TRBD1,TRBJ2-5,TGTGCCAGCATAGCCCCGACAGGGGGCGGAGAGACCCAGTACTTC,CASIAPTGGGETQYF
TRBV5-6,.,.,TRBJ2-3,TGTGCCAGCAGCCCACCAGGGAGAGTCACCACAGATACGCAGTATTTT,CASSPPGRVTTDTQYF
TRBV28,once,.,TRBJ1-1,TGTGCCGGAGGGGGTCAGAACACTGAAGCTTTCTTT,CAGGGQNTEAFF
TRBV30,.,.,TRBJ1-6,TGTGCCTGGAGTCTGACACACGGGGATTCACCCCTCCACTTT,CAWSLTHGDSPLHF
TRBV28,.,TRBD1,TRBJ2-7,TGTGCCAGCAGCCGGGGGGACAGGGCTCGGGGCGAGCAGTACTTC,CASSRGDRARGEQYF
TRBV4-2,.,.,TRBJ1-1,TGTGCCAGCAGCCAAGCTTGGGGGAACACTGAAGCTTTCTTT,CASSQAWGNTEAFF
TRBV6-5,once,.,TRBJ2-7,TGTGCCAAAGGGGATTCCTACGAGCAGTACTTC,CAKGDSYEQYF
TRBV7-8,.,.,TRBJ2-1,TGTGCCGGAGGGACAGCGGTATCCTACAATGAGCAGTTCTTC,CAGGTAVSYNEQFF
TRBV5-1,.,.,TRBJ1-5,TGCGCCAGCAGCCCACAACCGAGACCCGACGGGGCCCAGCATTTT,CASSPQPRPDGAQHF
TRBV6-5,.,.,TRBJ1-5,TGTGCCAGCAGTTACGGGGGCGGGCAGCCCCAGCATTTT,CASSYGGGQPQHF
TRBV19,.,TRBD2,TRBJ2-1,TGTGCCAGTAGTCGGGGGACTAGCGTAATCTACAATGAGCAGTTCTTC,CASSRGTSVIYNEQFF
TRBV9,.,.,TRBJ1-2,TGTGCCAGCAGCGTAGCTACCTGGGCTGGCTACACCTTC,CASSVATWAGYTF
TRBV5-1,.,TRBD1,TRBJ2-7,TGCGCCAGCAGCTTGACAGGGGGCCCGTCCTACGAGCAGTACTTC,CASSLTGGPSYEQYF
TRBV13,.,TRBD2,TRBJ2-1,TGTGCCAGCAGCTTAGCGGGACAGGGGGGGACTAGCGGGAGAAGCTCCTACAATGAGCAGTTCTTC,CASSLAGQGGTSGRSSYNEQFF
TRBV6-1,.,.,TRBJ1-5,TGTGCCAGCAGTGAAGTTATTAAGGGCAATCAGCCCCAGCATTTT,CASSEVIKGNQPQHF
TRBV27,.,.,TRBJ1-3,TGTGCCAGCAGCCCAAATCTCTCTGGAAACACCATATATTTT,CASSPNLSGNTIYF
TRBV18,.,TRBD1,TRBJ1-5,TGTGCCAGCTCACCTCAAGGACAGGGTGGACAGCCCCAGCATTTT,CASSPQGQGGQPQHF
TRBV7-9,.,TRBD2,TRBJ2-5,TGTGCCAGCAGCTTAACTAGCGGGATGCGTTTGGAGACCCAGTACTTC,CASSLTSGMRLETQYF
TRBV10-3,.,TRBD1,TRBJ1-2,TGTGCCTGGGGGACAGTTAGTTATGGCTACACCTTC,CAWGTVSYGYTF
TRBV9,.,TRBD2,TRBJ2-1,TGTGCCAGCAGCGTCCACAACATCGGGGTAGCGGGGGACAATGAGCAGTTCTTC,CASSVHNIGVAGDNEQFF
TRBV7-9,few,.,TRBJ1-3,TGTGCCAGCAGCTTAGGGCAGGAGACTGGAAACACCATATATTTT,CASSLGQETGNTIYF
TRBV5-6,.,.,TRBJ1-5,TGTGCCAGCAGCGTAACAAGTAGCAATCAGCCCCAGCATTTT,CASSVTSSNQPQHF
TRBV28,.,TRBD2,TRBJ2-5,TGTGCGGCTGGGACTAGCGGGATGTCCCAGTACTTC,CAAGTSGMSQYF
TRBV2,.,.,TRBJ1-2,TGTGCCAGCACCCCAGGCCCCCGGGGCTACACCTTC,CASTPGPRGYTF
TRBV3-1/TRBV3-2,.,.,TRBJ2-7,TGTGCCAGCAGCCAGGGGGTGGACAGAACCTACGAGCAGTACTTC,CASSQGVDRTYEQYF
TRBV10-3,once,.,TRBJ1-1,TGTGCCATCAGTGGGTTCGGGACGGAAGAAGCTTTCTTT,CAISGFGTEEAFF
TRBV7-3,.,TRBD2,TRBJ2-3,TGTGCCAGCAGCTTAATTAGCGGGGGGGCCACAGATACGCAGTATTTT,CASSLISGGATDTQYF
TRBV7-9,.,TRBD1,TRBJ1-1,TGTGCCAGCTTCACAGGGGTAGGAGCTTTCTTT,CASFTGVGAFF
TRBV10-3,.,.,TRBJ2-7,TGTGCCATCAGTGAGGCCAATACCTACGAGCAGTACTTC,CAISEANTYEQYF
TRBV3-1/TRBV3-2,.,.,TRBJ2-3,TGTGCCAGCAGCCAAGAGGCAGGGAGAGCGCAGTATTTT,CASSQEAGRAQYF
TRBV16,.,.,TRBJ1-1,TGTGCCAGCAGCGGTCGACGCGCGACTGAAGCTTTCTTT,CASSGRRATEAFF